This passage covers 7 T cell receptor beta chains from one sample sequenced in a study of identical twins. One entry per CDR3 protein results from TCRdb running MiXCR on the 5' RACE reads. The profile shows about 250,000 distinct CDR3 sequences, over 12% of them singletons. Sequenced material: memory (CD45RO+) T cells sorted from blood. These receptors were collected from a woman aged 18-35 years in good health.

J is TRBJ2-1 and V is TRBV7-2; the D gene is possibly TRBD2 (6 bases). Germline CDR1 is SGHTA and CDR2 is FQGNSA. The V and J ends lost 3 bases and 10 bases respectively, with 16 bases between them. The CDR3 consists of 14 residues. In DNA form, the CDR3 reads TGTGCCAGCAGCTTGGGAACAAGCGGGCAAGAGCAGTTCTTC. It yields the protein CASSLGTSGQEQFF. The full variable domain, rest sourced from reference TRBV7-2 and TRBJ2-1, is GAGVSQSPSNKVTEKGKDVELRCDPISGHTALYWYRQSLGQGLEFLIYFQGNSAPDKSGLPSDRFSAERTGGSVSTLTIQRTQQEDSAVYLCASSLGTSGQEQFFGPGTRLTVL.

This clonotype turned up a few times. The genes are TRBV27 and TRBJ2-1, with a possible D match to TRBD2 (7 bases). Germline CDR1 reads MNHEY; CDR2 reads SMNVEV (reference sequence). Trimming removed 5 bases from V and 4 bases from J, with 27 bases in between. The CDR3 spans 19 residues. For the CDR3, the DNA is TGTGCCAGCAGTCCCCTCCTGGCGGGGGCGCCCCAGTTATACAATGAGCAGTTCTTC. Amino acids: CASSPLLAGAPQLYNEQFF.

This chain joins TRBV20-1 and TRBJ1-3; weak D call: TRBD1 (5 bases). Germline loops: CDR1 DFQATT, CDR2 SNEGSKA (reference sequence). This CDR3 comprises 12 residues. Trimming took off 6 bases at V and 7 bases at J, with 13 bases between the two ends. For the CDR3, the DNA is TGCAGTGCAGGGGAGCCGGGGAACACCATATATTTT. Translation: CSAGEPGNTIYF.

This sequence joins TRBV5-1 and TRBJ2-1; 12 bases fit TRBD2. The germline V gene has CDR1 SGHRS and CDR2 YFSETQ. The CDR3 is 15 amino acids. The junction had 3 bases not matched to a gene; V was cut back by 4 bases and J by 4 bases. Here the CDR3 reads CASSGTSGRYNEQFF. As DNA, the CDR3 is TGCGCCAGCAGCGGGACTAGCGGGCGGTACAATGAGCAGTTCTTC.

This clonotype was seen at least ten times. The chain couples TRBV9 to TRBJ2-7, with TRBD2 identical over 9 bases. The V segment lost 0 bases and the J segment 0 bases; nucleotides outside the gene matches: 4. Germline V lookup: CDR1 SGDLS, CDR2 YYNGEE. This CDR3 is built from 16 residues. This CDR3 is CASSVGLAALSYEQYF. DNA for the CDR3: TGTGCCAGCAGCGTAGGACTAGCGGCGCTCTCCTACGAGCAGTACTTC.

This clonotype has just a few counts. The chain employs TRBV7-9 and TRBJ1-2; D not resolved. CDR3 length equals 13 residues. V lost 5 bases and J 5 bases, leaving 12 bases between the germline ends. In germline, CDR1 is SEHNR, CDR2 FQNEAQ (reference sequence). The CDR3 DNA is TGTGCCAGCAGCGGTAGCGAGGGTTATGGCTACACCTTC. Encoded protein: CASSGSEGYGYTF. Supplemented by reference TRBV7-9 and TRBJ1-2, the full variable domain reads DTGVSQNPRHKITKRGQNVTFRCDPISEHNRLYWYRQTLGQGPEFLTYFQNEAQLEKSRLLSDRFSAERPKGSFSTLEIQRTEQGDSAMYLCASSGSEGYGYTFGSGTRLTVV.

This clonotype occurred a few times. The chain is built from TRBV13 and TRBJ2-3; the D is unclear. The CDR3 has 14 amino acids. Trimming took off 5 bases at V and 2 bases at J, with 11 bases between the two ends. Germline-derived CDR1 and CDR2 are PRHDT and FYEKMQ (reference sequence). The CDR3 here is CASSQPPDTDTQYF. Written as DNA, the CDR3 is TGTGCCAGCAGCCAACCTCCTGACACAGATACGCAGTATTTT. Drawing the rest from reference TRBV13 and TRBJ2-3, the complete variable domain is AAGVIQSPRHLIKEKRETATLKCYPIPRHDTVYWYQQGPGQDPQFLISFYEKMQSDKGSIPDRFSAQQFSDYHSELNMSSLELGDSALYFCASSQPPDTDTQYFGPGTRLTVL.